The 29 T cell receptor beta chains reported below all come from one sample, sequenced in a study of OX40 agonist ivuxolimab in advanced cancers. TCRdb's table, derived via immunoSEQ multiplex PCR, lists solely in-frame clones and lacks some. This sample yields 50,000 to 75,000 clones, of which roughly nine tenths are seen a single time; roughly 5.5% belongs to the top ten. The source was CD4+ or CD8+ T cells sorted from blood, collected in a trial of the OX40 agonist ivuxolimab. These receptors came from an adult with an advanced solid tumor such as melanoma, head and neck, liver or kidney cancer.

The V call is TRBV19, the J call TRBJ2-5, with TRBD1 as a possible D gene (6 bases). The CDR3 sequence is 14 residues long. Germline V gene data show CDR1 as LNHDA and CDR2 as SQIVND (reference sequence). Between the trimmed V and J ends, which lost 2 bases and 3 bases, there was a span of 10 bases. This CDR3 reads CASSIRSGEETQYF. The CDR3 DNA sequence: TGTGCCAGTAGTATAAGGTCAGGGGAAGAGACCCAGTACTTC.

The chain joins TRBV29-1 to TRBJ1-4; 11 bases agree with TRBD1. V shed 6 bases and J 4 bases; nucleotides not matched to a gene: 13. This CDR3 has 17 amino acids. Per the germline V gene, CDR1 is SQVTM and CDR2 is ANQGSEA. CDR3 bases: TGCAGCGTAGGACAGGGGGCGATGGGATTGCTTAATGAAAAACTGTTTTTT. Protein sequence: CSVGQGAMGLLNEKLFF.

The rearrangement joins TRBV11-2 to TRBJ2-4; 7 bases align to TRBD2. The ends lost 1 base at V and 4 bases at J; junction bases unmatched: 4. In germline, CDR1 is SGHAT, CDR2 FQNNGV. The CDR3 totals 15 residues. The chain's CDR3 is CASSLVPRGKNIQYF. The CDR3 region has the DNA TGTGCCAGCAGCTTAGTTCCGCGGGGGAAAAACATTCAGTACTTC.

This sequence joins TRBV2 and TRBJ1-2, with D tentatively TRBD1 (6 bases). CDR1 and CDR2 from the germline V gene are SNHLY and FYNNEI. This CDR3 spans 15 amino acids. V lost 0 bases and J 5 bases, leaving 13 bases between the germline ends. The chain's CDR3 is CASSEAGARPYGYTF. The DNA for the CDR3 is TGTGCCAGCAGTGAAGCGGGGGCTAGACCTTATGGCTACACCTTC.

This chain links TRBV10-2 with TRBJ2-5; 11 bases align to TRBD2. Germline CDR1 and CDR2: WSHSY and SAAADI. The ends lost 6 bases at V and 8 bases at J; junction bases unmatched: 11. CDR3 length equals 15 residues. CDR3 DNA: TGCGCCAGCAGACTAGCGGGAGCTGGAGTGCGAACCCAGTACTTC. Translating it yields CASRLAGAGVRTQYF.

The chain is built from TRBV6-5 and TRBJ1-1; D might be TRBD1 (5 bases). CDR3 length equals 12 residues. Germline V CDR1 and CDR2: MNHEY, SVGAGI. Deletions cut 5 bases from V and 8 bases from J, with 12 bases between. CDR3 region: CASSSRDGEAFF. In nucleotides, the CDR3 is TGTGCCAGCAGTAGCCGGGACGGAGAAGCTTTCTTT.

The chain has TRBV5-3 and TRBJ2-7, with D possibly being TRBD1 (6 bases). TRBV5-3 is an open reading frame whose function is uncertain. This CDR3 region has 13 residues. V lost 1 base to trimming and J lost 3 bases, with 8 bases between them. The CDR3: CARSLRTVYEQYF. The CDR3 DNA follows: TGTGCCAGAAGCTTGAGGACAGTCTACGAGCAGTACTTC.

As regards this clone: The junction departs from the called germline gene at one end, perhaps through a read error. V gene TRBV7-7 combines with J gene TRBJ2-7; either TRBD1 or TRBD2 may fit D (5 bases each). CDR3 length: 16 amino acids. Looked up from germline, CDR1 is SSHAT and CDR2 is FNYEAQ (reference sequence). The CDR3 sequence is CASSTRDPGFIDEQYF. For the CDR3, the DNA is TGTGCTAGCAGCACACGGGACCCGGGTTTTATCGACGAGCAGTACTTC.

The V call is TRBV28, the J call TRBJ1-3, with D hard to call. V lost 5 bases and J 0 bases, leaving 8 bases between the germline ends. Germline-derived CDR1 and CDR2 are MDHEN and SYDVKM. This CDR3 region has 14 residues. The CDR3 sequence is CASSGFGSGNTIYF. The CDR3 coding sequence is TGTGCCAGCAGTGGGTTCGGCTCTGGAAACACCATATATTTT. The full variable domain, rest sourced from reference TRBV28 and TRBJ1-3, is DVKVTQSSRYLVKRTGEKVFLECVQDMDHENMFWYRQDPGLGLRLIYFSYDVKMKEKGDIPEGYSVSREKKERFSLILESASTNQTSMYLCASSGFGSGNTIYFGEGSWLTVV.

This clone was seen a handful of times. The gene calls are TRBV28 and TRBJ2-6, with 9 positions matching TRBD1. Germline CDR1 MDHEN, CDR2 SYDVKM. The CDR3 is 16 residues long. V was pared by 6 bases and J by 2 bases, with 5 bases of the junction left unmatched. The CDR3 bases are TGTGCCAGCAGCCGGACAGGGGCGGCTGGGGCCAACGTCCTGACTTTC. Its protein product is CASSRTGAAGANVLTF.

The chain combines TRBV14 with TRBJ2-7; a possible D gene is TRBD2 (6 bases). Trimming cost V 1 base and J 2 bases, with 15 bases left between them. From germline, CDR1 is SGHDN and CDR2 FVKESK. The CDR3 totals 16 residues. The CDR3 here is CASSQGYPGEPYEQYF. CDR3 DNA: TGTGCCAGCAGCCAAGGTTACCCGGGAGAGCCCTACGAGCAGTACTTC.

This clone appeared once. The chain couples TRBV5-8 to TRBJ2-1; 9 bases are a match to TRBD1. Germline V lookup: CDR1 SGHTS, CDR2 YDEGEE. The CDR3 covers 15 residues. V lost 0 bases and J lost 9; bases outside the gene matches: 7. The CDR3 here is CASSLGGQGTGEQFF. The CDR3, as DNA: TGTGCCAGCAGCTTGGGTGGACAGGGGACCGGTGAGCAGTTCTTC.

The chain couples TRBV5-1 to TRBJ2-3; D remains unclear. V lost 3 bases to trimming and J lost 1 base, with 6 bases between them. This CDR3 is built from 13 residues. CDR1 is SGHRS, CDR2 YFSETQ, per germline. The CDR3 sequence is CASSSLGTDTQYF. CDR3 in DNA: TGCGCCAGCAGCTCCCTTGGCACAGATACGCAGTATTTT.

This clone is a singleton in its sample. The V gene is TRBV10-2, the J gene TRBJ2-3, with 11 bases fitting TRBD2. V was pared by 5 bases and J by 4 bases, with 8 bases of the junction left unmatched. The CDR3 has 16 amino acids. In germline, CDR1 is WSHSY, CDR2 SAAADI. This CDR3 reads CASSTPTSGASDTQYF. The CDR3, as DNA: TGCGCCAGCAGTACGCCGACTAGCGGGGCCTCAGATACGCAGTATTTT.

CDR3 sequence reads: CASSHGLAGGDTQYF. The DNA for the CDR3 is TGTGCCAGCAGCCACGGACTAGCGGGAGGAGATACGCAGTATTTT. V gene TRBV7-2 combines with J gene TRBJ2-3; 14 bases agree with TRBD2. The V gene end was trimmed by 5 bases and the J gene end by 5 bases; junction bases not matched to a gene: 3. The CDR3 is made up of 15 amino acids. The germline V gene has CDR1 SGHTA and CDR2 FQGNSA.

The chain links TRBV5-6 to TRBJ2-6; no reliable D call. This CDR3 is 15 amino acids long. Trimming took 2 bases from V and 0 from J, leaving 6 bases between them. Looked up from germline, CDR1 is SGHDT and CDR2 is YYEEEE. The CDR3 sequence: CASSLPASGANVLTF. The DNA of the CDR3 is TGTGCCAGCAGCTTACCCGCCTCTGGGGCCAACGTCCTGACTTTC.

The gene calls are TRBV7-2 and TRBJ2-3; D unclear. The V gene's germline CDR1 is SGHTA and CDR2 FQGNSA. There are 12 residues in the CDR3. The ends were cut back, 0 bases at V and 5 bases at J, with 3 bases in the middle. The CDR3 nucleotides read TGTGCCAGCAGCTTAGCGGTAGATACGCAGTATTTT. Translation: CASSLAVDTQYF.

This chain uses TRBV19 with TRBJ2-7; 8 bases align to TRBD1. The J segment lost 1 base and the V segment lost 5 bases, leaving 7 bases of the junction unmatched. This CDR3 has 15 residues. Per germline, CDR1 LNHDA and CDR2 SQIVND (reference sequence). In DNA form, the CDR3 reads TGTGCCAGTAGTGGCCCAGGACAGGGATCCTACGAGCAGTACTTC. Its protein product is CASSGPGQGSYEQYF.

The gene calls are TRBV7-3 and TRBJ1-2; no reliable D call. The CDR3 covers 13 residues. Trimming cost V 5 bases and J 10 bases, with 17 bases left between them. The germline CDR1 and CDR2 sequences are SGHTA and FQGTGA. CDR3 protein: CASSPDGLGSYTF. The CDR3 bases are TGTGCCAGCAGCCCGGACGGATTAGGTTCCTACACCTTC. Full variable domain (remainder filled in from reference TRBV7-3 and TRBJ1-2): GAGVSQTPSNKVTEKGKYVELRCDPISGHTALYWYRQSLGQGPEFLIYFQGTGAADDSGLPNDRFFAVRPEGSVSTLKIQRTERGDSAVYLCASSPDGLGSYTFGSGTRLTVV.

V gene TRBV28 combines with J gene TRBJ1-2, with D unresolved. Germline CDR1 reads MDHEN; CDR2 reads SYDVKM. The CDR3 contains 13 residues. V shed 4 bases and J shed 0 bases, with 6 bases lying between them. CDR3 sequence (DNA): TGTGCCAGCAGTTATCCCCCTAACTATGGCTACACCTTC. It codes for CASSYPPNYGYTF.

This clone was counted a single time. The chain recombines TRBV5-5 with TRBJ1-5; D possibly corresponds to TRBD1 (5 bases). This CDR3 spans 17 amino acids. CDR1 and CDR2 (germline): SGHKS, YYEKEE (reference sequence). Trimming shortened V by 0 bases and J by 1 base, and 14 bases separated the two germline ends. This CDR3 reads CASSLEGARRSNQPQHF. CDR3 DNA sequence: TGTGCCAGCAGCTTGGAAGGGGCCCGTCGGAGCAATCAGCCCCAGCATTTT.

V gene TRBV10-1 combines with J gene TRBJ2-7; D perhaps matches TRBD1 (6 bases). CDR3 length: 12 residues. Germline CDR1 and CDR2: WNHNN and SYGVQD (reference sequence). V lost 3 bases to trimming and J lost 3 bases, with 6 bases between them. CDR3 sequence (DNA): TGCGCCAGCAGTGAACAGGGCTACGAGCAGTACTTC. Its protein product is CASSEQGYEQYF.

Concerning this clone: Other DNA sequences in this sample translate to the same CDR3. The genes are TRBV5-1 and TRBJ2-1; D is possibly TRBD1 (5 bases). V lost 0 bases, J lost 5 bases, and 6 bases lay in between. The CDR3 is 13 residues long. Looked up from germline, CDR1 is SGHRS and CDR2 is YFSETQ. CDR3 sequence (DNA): TGCGCCAGCAGCTTGGGGACAAACAATGAGCAGTTCTTC. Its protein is CASSLGTNNEQFF. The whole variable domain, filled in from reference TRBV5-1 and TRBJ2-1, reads KAGVTQTPRYLIKTRGQQVTLSCSPISGHRSVSWYQQTPGQGLQFLFEYFSETQRNKGNFPGRFSGRQFSNSRSEMNVSTLELGDSALYLCASSLGTNNEQFFGPGTRLTVL.

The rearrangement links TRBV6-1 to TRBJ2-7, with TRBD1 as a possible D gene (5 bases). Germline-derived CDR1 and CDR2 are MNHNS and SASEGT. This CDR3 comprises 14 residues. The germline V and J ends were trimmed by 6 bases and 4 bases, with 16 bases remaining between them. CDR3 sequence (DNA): TGTGCCAGCAGGGGCCTGACAGCCCAATACGAGCAGTACTTC. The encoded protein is CASRGLTAQYEQYF.

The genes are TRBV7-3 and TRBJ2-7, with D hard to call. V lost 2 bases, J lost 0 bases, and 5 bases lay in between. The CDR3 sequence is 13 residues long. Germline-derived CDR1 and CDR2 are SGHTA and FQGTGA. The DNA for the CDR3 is TGTGCCAGCAGCTTATCGGACTCCTACGAGCAGTACTTC. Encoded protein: CASSLSDSYEQYF.

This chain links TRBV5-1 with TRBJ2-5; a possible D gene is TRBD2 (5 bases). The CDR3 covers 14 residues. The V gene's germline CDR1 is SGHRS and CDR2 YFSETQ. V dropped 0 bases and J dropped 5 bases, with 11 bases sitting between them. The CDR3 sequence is CASSLGAGVETQYF. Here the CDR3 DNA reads TGCGCCAGCAGCTTGGGGGCCGGGGTCGAGACCCAGTACTTC.

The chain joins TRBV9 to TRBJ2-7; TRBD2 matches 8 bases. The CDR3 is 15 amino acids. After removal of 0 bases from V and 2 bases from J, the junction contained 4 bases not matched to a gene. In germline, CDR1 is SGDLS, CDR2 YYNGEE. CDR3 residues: CASSVGGRGAYEQYF. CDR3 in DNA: TGTGCCAGCAGCGTAGGAGGGCGGGGGGCCTACGAGCAGTACTTC. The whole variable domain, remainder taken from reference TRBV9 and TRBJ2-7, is DSGVTQTPKHLITATGQRVTLRCSPRSGDLSVYWYQQSLDQGLQFLIQYYNGEERAKGNILERFSAQQFPDLHSELNLSSLELGDSALYFCASSVGGRGAYEQYFGPGTRLTVT.

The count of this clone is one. The CDR3 DNA reads TGTGCCAGCAGTCCCTCTAGTGACAGGGGTAAGAGGATTCAGCCCCAGCATTTT. Translated: CASSPSSDRGKRIQPQHF. This chain joins TRBV28 and TRBJ1-5, with TRBD1 matching over 8 bases. The ends lost 5 bases at V and 6 bases at J; junction bases unmatched: 18. The CDR3 extends over 18 amino acids. The V gene's germline CDR1 is MDHEN and CDR2 SYDVKM.

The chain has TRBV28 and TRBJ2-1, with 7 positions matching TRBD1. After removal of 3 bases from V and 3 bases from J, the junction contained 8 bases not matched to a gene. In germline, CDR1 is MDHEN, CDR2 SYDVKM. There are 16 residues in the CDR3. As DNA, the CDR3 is TGTGCCAGCAGTTTCTCCCGGGACAGCAACTACAATGAGCAGTTCTTC. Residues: CASSFSRDSNYNEQFF.